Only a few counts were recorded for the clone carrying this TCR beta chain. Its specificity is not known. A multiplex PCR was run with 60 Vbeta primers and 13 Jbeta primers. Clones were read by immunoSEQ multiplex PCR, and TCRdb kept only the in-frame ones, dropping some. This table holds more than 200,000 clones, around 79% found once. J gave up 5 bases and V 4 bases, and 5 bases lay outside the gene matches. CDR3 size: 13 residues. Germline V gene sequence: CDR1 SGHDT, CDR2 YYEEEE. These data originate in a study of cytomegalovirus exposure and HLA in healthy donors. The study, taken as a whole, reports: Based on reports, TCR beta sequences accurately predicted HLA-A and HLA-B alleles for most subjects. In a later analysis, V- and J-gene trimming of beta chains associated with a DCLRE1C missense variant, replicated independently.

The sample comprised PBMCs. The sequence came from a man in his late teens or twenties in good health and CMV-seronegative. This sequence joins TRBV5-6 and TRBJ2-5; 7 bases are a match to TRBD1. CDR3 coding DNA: TGTGCCAGCAGCCGACAGGGCGGGGAGACCCAGTACTTC. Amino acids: CASSRQGGETQYF.